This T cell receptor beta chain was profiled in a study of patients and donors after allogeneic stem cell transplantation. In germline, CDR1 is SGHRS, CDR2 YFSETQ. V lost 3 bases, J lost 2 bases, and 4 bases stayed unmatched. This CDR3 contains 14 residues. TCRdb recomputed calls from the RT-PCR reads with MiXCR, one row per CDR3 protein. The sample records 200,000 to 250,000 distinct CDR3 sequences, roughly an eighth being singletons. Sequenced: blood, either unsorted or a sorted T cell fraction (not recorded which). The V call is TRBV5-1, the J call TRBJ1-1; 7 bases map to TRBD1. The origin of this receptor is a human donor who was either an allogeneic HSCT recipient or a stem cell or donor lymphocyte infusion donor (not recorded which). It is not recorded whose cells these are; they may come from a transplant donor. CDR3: CASSYQGGNTEAFF. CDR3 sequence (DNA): TGCGCCAGCAGCTATCAGGGGGGAAACACTGAAGCTTTCTTT.